This T cell receptor (beta chain) was captured by sequencing in a study of cytomegalovirus exposure and HLA in healthy donors. The PCR employed 60 Vbeta primers together with 13 Jbeta primers. The data were produced by immunoSEQ multiplex PCR, yet TCRdb's version contains in-frame clones alone and is incomplete. This table has 150,000 to 200,000 clones, approximately 80% appearing once. This clone has more than one count but fewer than ten. Its antigen remains unknown. Findings and caveats of the study: Some public TCRs appeared in many individuals, while most sequences were rare. It was assumed in the presence/absence analyses that sequencing depth was roughly uniform across donors. A missense variant in DCLRE1C was later tied to TCR beta V- and J-gene trimming. Clonal expansion, a later analysis showed, was greater in HLA-associated TCR beta chains than in equally common others.

Deletions cut 5 bases from V and 7 bases from J, with 17 bases between. Looked up from germline, CDR1 is SGHTA and CDR2 is FQGNSA. The CDR3 extends over 14 amino acids. V usage is TRBV7-2 and J usage is TRBJ1-2; tentatively, D is TRBD1 (5 bases). The sequenced sample consisted of PBMCs. This receptor was taken from a woman younger than 30 in good health and CMV-seronegative. The chain's CDR3 is CASSDQIGAGGYTF. The CDR3 nucleotides read TGTGCCAGCAGCGACCAAATAGGGGCAGGTGGCTACACCTTC.